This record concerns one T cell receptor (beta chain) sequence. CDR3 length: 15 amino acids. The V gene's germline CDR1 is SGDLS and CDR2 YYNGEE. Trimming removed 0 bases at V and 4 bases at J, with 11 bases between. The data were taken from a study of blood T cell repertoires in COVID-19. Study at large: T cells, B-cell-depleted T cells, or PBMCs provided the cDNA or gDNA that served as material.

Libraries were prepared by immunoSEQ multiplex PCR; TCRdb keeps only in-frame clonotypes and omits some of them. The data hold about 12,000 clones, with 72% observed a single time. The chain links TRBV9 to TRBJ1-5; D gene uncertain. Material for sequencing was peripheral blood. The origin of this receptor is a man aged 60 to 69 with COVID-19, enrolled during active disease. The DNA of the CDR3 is TGTGCCAGCAGCGTAGGGTCCGGGGATAATCAGCCCCAGCATTTT. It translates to CASSVGSGDNQPQHF.